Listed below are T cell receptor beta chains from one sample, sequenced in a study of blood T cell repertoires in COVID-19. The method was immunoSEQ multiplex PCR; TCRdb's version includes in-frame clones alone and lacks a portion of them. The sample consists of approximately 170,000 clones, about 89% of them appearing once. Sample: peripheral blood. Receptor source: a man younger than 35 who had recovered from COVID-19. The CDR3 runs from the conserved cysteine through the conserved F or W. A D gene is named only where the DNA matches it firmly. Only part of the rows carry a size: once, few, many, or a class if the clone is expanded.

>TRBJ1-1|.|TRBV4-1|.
TGCGCCAGCAGCCCAAATCCGGGTAACACTGAAGCTTTCTTT
CASSPNPGNTEAFF
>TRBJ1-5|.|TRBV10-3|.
TGTGCCATCAGTTTGGCCCCTGATCAGCCCCAGCATTTT
CAISLAPDQPQHF
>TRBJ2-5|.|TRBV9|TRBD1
TGTGCCAGCAGCAAATCCGGGACAGGGAAAGAGACCCAGTACTTC
CASSKSGTGKETQYF
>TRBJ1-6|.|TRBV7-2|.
TGTGCCAGCAGCTTAGGTCTTAGGGCAGGGGATAATTCACCCCTCCACTTT
CASSLGLRAGDNSPLHF
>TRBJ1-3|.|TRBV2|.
TGTGCCAGCAGTTCGGACAGCTTTCCTGGAAACACCATATATTTT
CASSSDSFPGNTIYF
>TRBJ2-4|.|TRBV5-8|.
TGTGCCAGCAGCTTGGTGGGGGCGGGAGCCAAAAACATTCAGTACTTC
CASSLVGAGAKNIQYF
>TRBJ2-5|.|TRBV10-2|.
TGCGCCAGTTCAGGGTGGCAGACCCAGTACTTC
CASSGWQTQYF
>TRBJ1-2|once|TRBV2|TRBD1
TGTGCCAGCAGTGAAGTCGGACAGGGTGACTATGGCTACACCTTC
CASSEVGQGDYGYTF
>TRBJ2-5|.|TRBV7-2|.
TGTGCCAGCAGCTTCCAGGGTGGAAATCAAGAGACCCAGTACTTC
CASSFQGGNQETQYF
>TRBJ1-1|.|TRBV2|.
TGTGCCAGCAGTCTATCTATGAACACTGAAGCTTTCTTT
CASSLSMNTEAFF
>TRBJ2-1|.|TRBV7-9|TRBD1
TGTGCCAGCAGCCGAGACAGGGTAGAAGATGAGCAGTTCTTC
CASSRDRVEDEQFF
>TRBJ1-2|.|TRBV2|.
TGTGCCAGCAGTGATCCCACAGGGCTGGATGGCTACACCTTC
CASSDPTGLDGYTF
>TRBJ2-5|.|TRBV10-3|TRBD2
TGTGCCATCAGTAGAGGGACTAGCGGGAGCCTCCAAGAGACCCAGTACTTC
CAISRGTSGSLQETQYF
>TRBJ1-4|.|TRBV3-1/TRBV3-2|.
TGTGCCAGCAGCCAGGGCGAAAAACTGTTTTTT
CASSQGEKLFF
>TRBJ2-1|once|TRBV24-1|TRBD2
TGTGCCACCCGAGGAGTAGCGGGAGATGTAAATGAGCAGTTCTTC
CATRGVAGDVNEQFF